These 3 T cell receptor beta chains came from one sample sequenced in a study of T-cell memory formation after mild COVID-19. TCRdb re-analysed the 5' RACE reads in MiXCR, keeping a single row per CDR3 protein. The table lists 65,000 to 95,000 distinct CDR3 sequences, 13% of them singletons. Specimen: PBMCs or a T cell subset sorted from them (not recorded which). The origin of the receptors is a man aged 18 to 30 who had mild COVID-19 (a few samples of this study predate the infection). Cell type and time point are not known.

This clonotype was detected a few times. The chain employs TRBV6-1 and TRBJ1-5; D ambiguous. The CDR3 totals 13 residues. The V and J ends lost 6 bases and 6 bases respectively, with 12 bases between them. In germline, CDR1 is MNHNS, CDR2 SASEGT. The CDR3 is CASSFDHLQPQHF. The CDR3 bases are TGTGCCAGCAGCTTTGATCACCTTCAGCCCCAGCATTTT.

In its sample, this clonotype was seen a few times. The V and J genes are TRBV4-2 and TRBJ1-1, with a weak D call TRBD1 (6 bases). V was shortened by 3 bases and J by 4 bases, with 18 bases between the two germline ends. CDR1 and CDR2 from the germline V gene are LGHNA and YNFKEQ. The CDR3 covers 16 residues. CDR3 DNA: TGTGCCAGCAGCCAGGGGGGGGCGAGCTTTAGCACTGAAGCTTTCTTT. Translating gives CASSQGGASFSTEAFF.

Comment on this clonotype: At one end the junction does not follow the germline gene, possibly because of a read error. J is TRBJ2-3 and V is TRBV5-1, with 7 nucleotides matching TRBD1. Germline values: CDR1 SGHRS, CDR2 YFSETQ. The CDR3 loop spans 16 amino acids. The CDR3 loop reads CASRPDRATRSETQYF. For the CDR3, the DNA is TGCGCCAGCAGACCCGACAGGGCCACTAGGTCAGAGACGCAGTATTTT.